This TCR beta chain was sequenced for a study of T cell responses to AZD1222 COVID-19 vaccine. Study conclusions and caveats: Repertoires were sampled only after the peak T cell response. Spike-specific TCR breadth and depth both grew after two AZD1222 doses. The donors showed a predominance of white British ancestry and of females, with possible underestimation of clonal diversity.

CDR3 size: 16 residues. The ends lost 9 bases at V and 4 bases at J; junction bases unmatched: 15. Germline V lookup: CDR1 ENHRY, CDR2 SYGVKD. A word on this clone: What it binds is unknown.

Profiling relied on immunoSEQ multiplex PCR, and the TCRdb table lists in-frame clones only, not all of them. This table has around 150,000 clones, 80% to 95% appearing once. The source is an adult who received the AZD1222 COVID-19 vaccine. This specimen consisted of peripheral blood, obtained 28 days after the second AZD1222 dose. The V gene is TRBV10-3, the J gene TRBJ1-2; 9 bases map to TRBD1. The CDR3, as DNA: TGTGCCATGAGAGGTTCCGGGACAGGGAACTCCTATGGCTACACCTTC. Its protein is CAMRGSGTGNSYGYTF.